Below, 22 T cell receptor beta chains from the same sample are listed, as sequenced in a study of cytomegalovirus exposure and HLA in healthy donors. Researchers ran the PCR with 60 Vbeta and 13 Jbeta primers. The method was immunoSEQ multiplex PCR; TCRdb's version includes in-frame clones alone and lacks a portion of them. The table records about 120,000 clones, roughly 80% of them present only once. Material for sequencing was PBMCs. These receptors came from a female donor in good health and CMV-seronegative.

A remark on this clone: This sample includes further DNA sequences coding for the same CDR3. The CDR3 DNA reads as TGTGCCAGCAGTTACTCAGCGGGGGAAAGCTCCTACGAGCAGTACTTC. Residues: CASSYSAGESSYEQYF. The chain uses TRBV6-5 and TRBJ2-7; 8 bases agree with TRBD2. Germline V gene sequence: CDR1 MNHEY, CDR2 SVGAGI. The V and J ends lost 0 bases and 0 bases, in that order; junction bases with no gene match: 4. The CDR3 extends over 16 amino acids.

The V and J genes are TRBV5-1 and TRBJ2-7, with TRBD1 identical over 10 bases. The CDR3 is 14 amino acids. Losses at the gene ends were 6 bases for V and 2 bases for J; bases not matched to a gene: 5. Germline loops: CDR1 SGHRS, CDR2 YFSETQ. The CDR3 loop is CASTLTGGAYEQYF. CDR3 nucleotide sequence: TGCGCCAGCACACTGACAGGGGGCGCCTACGAGCAGTACTTC.

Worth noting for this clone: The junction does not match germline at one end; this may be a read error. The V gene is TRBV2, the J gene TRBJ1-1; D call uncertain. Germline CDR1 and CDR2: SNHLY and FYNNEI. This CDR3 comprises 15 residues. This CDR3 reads CANSVDTRANTEAFF. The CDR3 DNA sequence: TGTGCCAACAGTGTCGACACGAGGGCAAACACTGAAGCTTTCTTT.

CDR3 in amino acids: CASSVRLAGGNNEQFF. The CDR3 DNA follows: TGTGCCAGCAGCGTACGACTAGCGGGGGGGAACAATGAGCAGTTCTTC. This chain uses TRBV5-8 with TRBJ2-1; TRBD2 matches at 14 bases. Germline V CDR1 and CDR2: SGHTS, YDEGEE. V lost 4 bases to trimming and J lost 5 bases; unmatched junction nucleotides: 5. This CDR3 contains 16 residues. Drawing the rest from reference TRBV5-8 and TRBJ2-1, the complete variable domain is EAGVTQSPTHLIKTRGQQATLRCSPISGHTSVYWYQQALGLGLQFLLWYDEGEERNRGNFPPRFSGRQFPNYSSELNVNALELEDSALYLCASSVRLAGGNNEQFFGPGTRLTVL.

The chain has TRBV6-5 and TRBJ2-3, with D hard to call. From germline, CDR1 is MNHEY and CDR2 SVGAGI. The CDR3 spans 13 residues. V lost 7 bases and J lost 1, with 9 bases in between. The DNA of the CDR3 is TGTGCCAGCACTCCCCAGGGCACAGATACGCAGTATTTT. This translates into CASTPQGTDTQYF.

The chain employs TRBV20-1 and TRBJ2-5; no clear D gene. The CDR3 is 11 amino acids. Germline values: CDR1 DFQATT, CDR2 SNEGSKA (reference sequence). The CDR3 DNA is TGCAGCGAACGTTGGCTGGAGACCCAGTACTTC. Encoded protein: CSERWLETQYF.

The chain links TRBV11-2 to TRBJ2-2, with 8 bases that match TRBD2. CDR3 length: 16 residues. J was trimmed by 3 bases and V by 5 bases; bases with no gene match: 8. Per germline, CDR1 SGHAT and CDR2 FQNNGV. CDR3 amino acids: CASSPWGGGYTGELFF. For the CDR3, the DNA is TGTGCCAGCAGCCCTTGGGGCGGGGGGTACACCGGGGAGCTGTTTTTT.

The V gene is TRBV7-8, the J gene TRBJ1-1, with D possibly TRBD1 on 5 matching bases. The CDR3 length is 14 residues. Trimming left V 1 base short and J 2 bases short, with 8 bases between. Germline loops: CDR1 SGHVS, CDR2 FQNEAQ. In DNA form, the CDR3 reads TGTGCCAGCAGCTTAGGACAGCCCAACACTGAAGCTTTCTTT. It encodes CASSLGQPNTEAFF.

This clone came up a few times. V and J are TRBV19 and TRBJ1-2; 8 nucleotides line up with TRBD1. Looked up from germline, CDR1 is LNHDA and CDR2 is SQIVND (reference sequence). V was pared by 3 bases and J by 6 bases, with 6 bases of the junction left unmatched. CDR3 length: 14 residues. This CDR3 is CASSIATGVDGYTF. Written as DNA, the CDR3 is TGTGCCAGTAGTATCGCGACAGGGGTTGATGGCTACACCTTC.

The CDR3 spells CASRYSGEPQHF. CDR3 nucleotides: TGTGCCAGTAGGTACTCCGGGGAGCCCCAGCATTTT. V is TRBV19 and J is TRBJ1-5; D not certain. Germline lookup yields CDR1 LNHDA and CDR2 SQIVND (reference sequence). V shed 6 bases and J shed 8 bases, with 11 bases lying between them. CDR3 length equals 12 residues.

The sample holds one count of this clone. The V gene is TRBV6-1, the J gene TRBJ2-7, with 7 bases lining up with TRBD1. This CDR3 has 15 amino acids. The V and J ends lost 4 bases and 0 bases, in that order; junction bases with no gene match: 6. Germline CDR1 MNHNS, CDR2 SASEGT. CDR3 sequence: CASSGGTVSSYEQYF. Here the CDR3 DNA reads TGTGCCAGCAGTGGGGGGACAGTCAGCTCCTACGAGCAGTACTTC.

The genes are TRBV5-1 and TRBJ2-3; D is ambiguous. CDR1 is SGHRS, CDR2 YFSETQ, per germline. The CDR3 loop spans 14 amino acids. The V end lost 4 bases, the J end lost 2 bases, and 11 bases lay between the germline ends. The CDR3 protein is CASSTQSLTDTQYF. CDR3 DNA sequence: TGCGCCAGCAGCACACAGAGCCTCACAGATACGCAGTATTTT.

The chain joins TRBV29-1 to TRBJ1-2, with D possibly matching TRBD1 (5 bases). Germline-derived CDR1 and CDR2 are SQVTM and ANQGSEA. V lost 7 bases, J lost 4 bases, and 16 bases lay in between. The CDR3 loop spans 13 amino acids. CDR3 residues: CSAQAGDIYGYTF. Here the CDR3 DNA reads TGCAGCGCACAGGCAGGAGATATCTATGGCTACACCTTC.

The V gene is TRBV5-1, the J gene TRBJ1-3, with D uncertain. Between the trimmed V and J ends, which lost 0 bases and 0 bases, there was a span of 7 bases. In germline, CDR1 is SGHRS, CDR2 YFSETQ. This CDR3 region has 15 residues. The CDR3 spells CASSLVADSGNTIYF. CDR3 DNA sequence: TGCGCCAGCAGCTTGGTTGCGGACTCTGGAAACACCATATATTTT.

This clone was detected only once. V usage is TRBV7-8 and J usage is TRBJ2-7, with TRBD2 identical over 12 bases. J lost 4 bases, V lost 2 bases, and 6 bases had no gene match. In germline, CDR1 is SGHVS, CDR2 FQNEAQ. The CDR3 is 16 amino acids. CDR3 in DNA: TGTGCCAGCAGCTTATCGACTAGCGGGGGACCTTACGAGCAGTACTTC. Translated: CASSLSTSGGPYEQYF.

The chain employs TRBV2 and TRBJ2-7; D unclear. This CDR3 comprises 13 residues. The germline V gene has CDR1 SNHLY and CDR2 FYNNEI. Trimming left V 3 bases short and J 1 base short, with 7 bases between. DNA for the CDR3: TGTGCCAGCAGTGACGCGGTTTCCTACGAGCAGTACTTC. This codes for CASSDAVSYEQYF.

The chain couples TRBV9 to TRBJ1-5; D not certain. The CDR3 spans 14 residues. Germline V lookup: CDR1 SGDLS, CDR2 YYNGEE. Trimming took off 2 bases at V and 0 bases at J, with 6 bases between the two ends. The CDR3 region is CASSVQDSNQPQHF. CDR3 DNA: TGTGCCAGCAGCGTCCAGGATAGCAATCAGCCCCAGCATTTT.

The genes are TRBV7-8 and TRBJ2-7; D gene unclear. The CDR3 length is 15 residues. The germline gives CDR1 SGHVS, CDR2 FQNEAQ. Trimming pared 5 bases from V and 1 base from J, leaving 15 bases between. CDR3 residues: CASSPRVVPSYEQYF. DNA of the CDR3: TGTGCCAGCAGCCCCCGTGTAGTACCATCCTACGAGCAGTACTTC.

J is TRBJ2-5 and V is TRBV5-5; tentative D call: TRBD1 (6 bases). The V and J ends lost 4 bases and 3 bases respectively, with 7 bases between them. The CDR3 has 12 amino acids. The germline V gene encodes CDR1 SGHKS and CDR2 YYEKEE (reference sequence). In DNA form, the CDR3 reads TGTGCCAGCAGCCACAGGGAAGAGACCCAGTACTTC. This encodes CASSHREETQYF.

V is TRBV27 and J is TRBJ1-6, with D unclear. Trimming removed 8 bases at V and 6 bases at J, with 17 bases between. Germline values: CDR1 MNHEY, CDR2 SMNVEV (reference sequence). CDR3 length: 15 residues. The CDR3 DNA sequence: TGTGCCAGCTCCCCCGAGGCGGTCCTTAATTCACCCCTCCACTTT. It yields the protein CASSPEAVLNSPLHF.

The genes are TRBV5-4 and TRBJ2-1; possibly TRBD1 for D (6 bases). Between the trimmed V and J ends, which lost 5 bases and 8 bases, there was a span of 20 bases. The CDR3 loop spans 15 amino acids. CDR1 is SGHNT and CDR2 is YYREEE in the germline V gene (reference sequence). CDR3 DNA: TGTGCCAGCAGGACTCCCGGTTCAGGGGAATATGAGCAGTTCTTC. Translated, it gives CASRTPGSGEYEQFF.

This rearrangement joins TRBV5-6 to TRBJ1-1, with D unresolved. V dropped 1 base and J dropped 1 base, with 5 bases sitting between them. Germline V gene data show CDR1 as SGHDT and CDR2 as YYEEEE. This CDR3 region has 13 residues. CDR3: CASSLPGNTEAFF. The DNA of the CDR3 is TGTGCCAGCAGCTTGCCAGGGAACACTGAAGCTTTCTTT. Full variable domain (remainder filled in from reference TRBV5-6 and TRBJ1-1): DAGVTQSPTHLIKTRGQQVTLRCSPKSGHDTVSWYQQALGQGPQFIFQYYEEEERQRGNFPDRFSGHQFPNYSSELNVNALLLGDSALYLCASSLPGNTEAFFGQGTRLTVV.